One sample yielded the 17 T cell receptor beta chains listed below, sequenced in a study of radiotherapy plus CTLA-4 blockade in lung cancer. Assay used: immunoSEQ multiplex PCR; TCRdb lists only in-frame clones, some missing. The sample contains roughly 110,000 clones, over 65% of which appear only once. Here the sequenced sample was peripheral blood, taken from a patient treated with radiotherapy plus ipilimumab. The source is a human donor with non-small cell lung cancer that progressed on radiotherapy plus ipilimumab. Some clones in this sample may be carry-over from other donors' samples.

The chain joins TRBV10-2 to TRBJ2-7; D is tentatively TRBD1 or TRBD2 (5 bases each). The V end lost 10 bases, the J end lost 2 bases, and 18 bases lay between the germline ends. The CDR3 has 14 amino acids. CDR1 is WSHSY and CDR2 is SAAADI in the germline V gene. The DNA of the CDR3 is TGCGCCACACTGATGGGGCCGGGAACCTACGAGCAGTACTTC. Amino acids: CATLMGPGTYEQYF.

V and J are TRBV27 and TRBJ2-1; D perhaps matches TRBD1 (6 bases). V lost 8 bases and J lost 1, with 9 bases in between. Per germline, CDR1 MNHEY and CDR2 SMNVEV (reference sequence). The CDR3 runs to 13 residues. The CDR3 sequence is CASWTDSYNEQFF. CDR3 in DNA: TGTGCCAGCTGGACAGATTCCTACAATGAGCAGTTCTTC.

V is TRBV12-5 and J is TRBJ2-1; 9 bases agree with TRBD2. Unmatched junction bases numbered 7, after V lost 1 base and J lost 6 bases. Germline V gives CDR1 LGHNT, CDR2 FRNRAP. CDR3 size: 16 residues. The CDR3: CASGLASGGGGNEQFF. The DNA of the CDR3 is TGTGCTAGTGGTTTGGCCTCGGGCGGGGGGGGCAATGAGCAGTTCTTC.

This chain connects TRBV18 to TRBJ2-3; TRBD1 agrees at 9 bases. The J segment lost 4 bases and the V segment lost 2 bases, leaving 10 bases of the junction unmatched. CDR1 KGHSH and CDR2 LQKENI come from the germline V gene. The CDR3 covers 17 residues. CDR3 DNA sequence: TGTGCCAGCTCACCATTAACGGGACAGGGCAGGGCAGATACGCAGTATTTT. Amino acids: CASSPLTGQGRADTQYF. The whole variable domain, filled in from reference TRBV18 and TRBJ2-3, reads NAGVMQNPRHLVRRRGQEARLRCSPMKGHSHVYWYRQLPEEGLKFMVYLQKENIIDESGMPKERFSAEFPKEGPSILRIQQVVRGDSAAYFCASSPLTGQGRADTQYFGPGTRLTVL.

The chain couples TRBV4-3 to TRBJ1-1; the D is unclear. V lost 5 bases to trimming and J lost 10 bases, with 23 bases between them. The CDR3 length is 15 residues. Germline CDR1 reads LGHNA; CDR2 reads YSLEER. The CDR3 protein is CASSSHAPPIGGAFF. The CDR3 nucleotides are TGCGCCAGCAGCTCACACGCCCCGCCCATCGGAGGAGCTTTCTTT.

The chain combines TRBV27 with TRBJ1-6, with D tentatively TRBD1 (5 bases). The CDR3 consists of 17 residues. Trimming left V 3 bases short and J 5 bases short, with 17 bases between. CDR1 is MNHEY, CDR2 SMNVEV, per germline (reference sequence). The CDR3 DNA is TGTGCCAGCAGTTTTCTTGCCCCGAAGGGGAATAATTCACCCCTCCACTTT. Its protein is CASSFLAPKGNNSPLHF.

The chain is built from TRBV10-3 and TRBJ1-4; tentatively, D is TRBD1 (5 bases). This CDR3 is built from 14 residues. Germline V gives CDR1 ENHRY, CDR2 SYGVKD. The ends were cut back, 6 bases at V and 0 bases at J, with 8 bases in the middle. CDR3: CAIRDTATNEKLFF. CDR3 sequence (DNA): TGTGCCATCAGGGACACTGCAACTAATGAAAAACTGTTTTTT.

This clone has only one observation. The chain employs TRBV11-3 and TRBJ1-1; D is possibly TRBD1 (6 bases). The length of the CDR3 is 14 residues. The ends were cut back, 3 bases at V and 4 bases at J, with 12 bases in the middle. Per germline, CDR1 SGHNT and CDR2 YENEEA. In DNA, the CDR3 is TGTGCCAGCAGCTTGCAGGGGCGCTTCACTGAAGCTTTCTTT. Translated: CASSLQGRFTEAFF.

The V gene is TRBV2, the J gene TRBJ2-5; perhaps D is TRBD1 or TRBD2 (5 bases each). V was pared by 6 bases and J by 2 bases, with 10 bases between. The CDR3 loop spans 13 amino acids. CDR1 and CDR2 (germline): SNHLY, FYNNEI. DNA for the CDR3: TGTGCCAGCAGCAGGGACCCTCAAGAGACCCAGTACTTC. This sequence encodes CASSRDPQETQYF.

The J gene is TRBJ1-2, the V gene TRBV4-3, with a tentative D call TRBD1 (6 bases). This CDR3 has 13 residues. The V end lost 3 bases, the J end lost 4 bases, and 9 bases lay between the germline ends. CDR1 is LGHNA, CDR2 YSLEER, per germline. CDR3 loop: CASSQTTGYGYTF. The CDR3 region has the DNA TGCGCCAGCAGCCAGACGACAGGCTATGGCTACACCTTC.

V and J are TRBV9 and TRBJ2-2; the D call may be TRBD1 or TRBD2 (5 bases each). The CDR3 spans 16 residues. Trimming took 4 bases from V and 4 from J, leaving 17 bases between them. Germline loops: CDR1 SGDLS, CDR2 YYNGEE. CDR3 amino acids: CASSTPRGGGTGELFF. The DNA for the CDR3 is TGTGCCAGCAGCACACCACGGGGCGGCGGCACCGGGGAGCTGTTTTTT. Full variable domain (remainder filled in from reference TRBV9 and TRBJ2-2): DSGVTQTPKHLITATGQRVTLRCSPRSGDLSVYWYQQSLDQGLQFLIQYYNGEERAKGNILERFSAQQFPDLHSELNLSSLELGDSALYFCASSTPRGGGTGELFFGEGSRLTVL.

The genes are TRBV7-2 and TRBJ2-5; no definite D call. CDR1 is SGHTA and CDR2 is FQGNSA in the germline V gene. CDR3 length equals 15 residues. Trimming pared 0 bases from V and 1 base from J, leaving 9 bases between. The CDR3 reads CASSLAYTTQETQYF. CDR3 sequence (DNA): TGTGCCAGCAGCTTAGCCTACACGACCCAAGAGACCCAGTACTTC.

V usage is TRBV6-5 and J usage is TRBJ2-5; maybe TRBD1 (6 bases). The V end was cut by 5 bases, the J end by 5 bases, with 15 bases between. Germline CDR1 and CDR2: MNHEY and SVGAGI. This CDR3 has 14 residues. For the CDR3, the DNA is TGTGCCAGCAGTCCACCGACAGGTCGGGAGACCCAGTACTTC. Its protein product is CASSPPTGRETQYF.

The V call is TRBV7-9, the J call TRBJ2-5; TRBD2 aligns across 8 bases. The CDR3 has 16 residues. Germline trimming cut 5 bases from V and 2 bases from J; bases unmatched to any gene: 10. Germline CDR1 is SEHNR and CDR2 is FQNEAQ (reference sequence). CDR3 nucleotides: TGTGCCAGCAGCCACGGGCGGGGGGCCGGACAAGAGACCCAGTACTTC. Its translation is CASSHGRGAGQETQYF.

This chain joins TRBV5-1 and TRBJ2-6; D gene ambiguous. V was shortened by 4 bases and J by 3 bases, with 14 bases between the two germline ends. The CDR3 covers 16 residues. CDR1 is SGHRS and CDR2 is YFSETQ in the germline V gene. The CDR3 loop reads CASSPGALFGANVLTF. The CDR3 bases are TGCGCCAGCAGCCCCGGCGCCCTCTTTGGGGCCAACGTCCTGACTTTC.

In this sample, this clone turned up once. V and J are TRBV4-1 and TRBJ2-6, with D perhaps matching TRBD1 (5 bases). The V end lost 0 bases, the J end lost 4 bases, and 10 bases lay between the germline ends. The CDR3 runs to 16 residues. CDR1 and CDR2 (germline): MGHRA, YSYEKL. Here the CDR3 DNA reads TGCGCCAGCAGCCAAGATCAGGGAACCGGGGCCAACGTCCTGACTTTC. Protein sequence: CASSQDQGTGANVLTF.

This clone was observed a handful of times. V usage is TRBV19 and J usage is TRBJ2-7; D remains ambiguous. Germline V CDR1 and CDR2: LNHDA, SQIVND (reference sequence). Trimming stripped 6 bases from V and 6 bases from J, with 15 bases between. CDR3 length: 13 amino acids. DNA of the CDR3: TGTGCCAGTAGCCAGGAAGGCTCGGGCGAGCAGTACTTC. As protein: CASSQEGSGEQYF.